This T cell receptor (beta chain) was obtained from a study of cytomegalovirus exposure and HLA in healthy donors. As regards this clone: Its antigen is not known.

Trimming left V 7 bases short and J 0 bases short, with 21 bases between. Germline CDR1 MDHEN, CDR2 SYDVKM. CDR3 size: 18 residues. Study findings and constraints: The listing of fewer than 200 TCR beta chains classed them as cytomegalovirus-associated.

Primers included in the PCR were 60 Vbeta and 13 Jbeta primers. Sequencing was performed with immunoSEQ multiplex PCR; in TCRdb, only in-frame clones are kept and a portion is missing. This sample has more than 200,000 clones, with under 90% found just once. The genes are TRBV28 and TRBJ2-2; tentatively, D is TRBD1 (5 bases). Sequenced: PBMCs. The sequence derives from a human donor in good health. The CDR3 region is CASIQGDWTLTNTGELFF. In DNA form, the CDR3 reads TGTGCCAGCATCCAAGGTGACTGGACACTAACGAACACCGGGGAGCTGTTTTTT.